This T cell receptor beta chain came from a study of T cell repertoires in ileal Crohn's disease. Study-wide background: Patients had a median approximately 7.3-year disease duration, and roughly 32% were active smokers.

Included were adult ileal or ileocolonic Crohn's patients indicated for ileocolonic resection. TCRB immunosequencing input was around 540 nanograms of biopsy DNA per sample. Sequencing was performed with immunoSEQ multiplex PCR; in TCRdb, only in-frame clones are kept and a portion is missing. This repertoire shows about 3,600 clones, roughly four fifths found once; its top ten account for 7.6%. The CDR3 extends over 14 amino acids. Germline V gene data show CDR1 as SGHNT and CDR2 as YYREEE (reference sequence). With V trimmed by 5 bases and J by 10 bases, 9 bases remained unmatched. The genes are TRBV5-4 and TRBJ1-4; TRBD1 agrees at 9 bases. The sequence was obtained from an adult with Crohn's disease. The sample comprised ileal tissue. The DNA for the CDR3 is TGTGCCAGCAGTGACCGGGACAGGGAGGGAAAACTGTTTTTT. It yields the protein CASSDRDREGKLFF.